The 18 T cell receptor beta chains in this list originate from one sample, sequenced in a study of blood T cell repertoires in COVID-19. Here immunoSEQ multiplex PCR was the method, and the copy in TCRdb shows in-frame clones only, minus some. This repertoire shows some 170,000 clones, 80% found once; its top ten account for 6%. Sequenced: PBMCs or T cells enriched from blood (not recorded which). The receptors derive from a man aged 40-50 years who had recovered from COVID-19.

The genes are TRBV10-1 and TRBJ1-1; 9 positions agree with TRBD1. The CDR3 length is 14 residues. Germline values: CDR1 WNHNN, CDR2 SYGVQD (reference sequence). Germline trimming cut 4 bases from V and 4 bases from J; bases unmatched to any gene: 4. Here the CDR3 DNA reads TGCGCCAGCAGTGGGACAGGGGCCGGCACTGAAGCTTTCTTT. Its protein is CASSGTGAGTEAFF.

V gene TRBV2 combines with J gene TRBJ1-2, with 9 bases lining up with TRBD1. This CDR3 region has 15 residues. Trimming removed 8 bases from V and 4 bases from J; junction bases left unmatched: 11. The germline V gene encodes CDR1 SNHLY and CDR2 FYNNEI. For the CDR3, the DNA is TGTGCCAGCCGAATCGGGACAGGGATTCGCTATGGCTACACCTTC. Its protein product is CASRIGTGIRYGYTF.

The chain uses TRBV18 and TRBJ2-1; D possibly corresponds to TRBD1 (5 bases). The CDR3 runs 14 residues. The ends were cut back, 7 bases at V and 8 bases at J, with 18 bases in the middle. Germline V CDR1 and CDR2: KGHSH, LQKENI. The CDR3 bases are TGTGCCAGCTTAACAAGATCGCAGGGCGATGAGCAGTTCTTC. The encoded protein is CASLTRSQGDEQFF.

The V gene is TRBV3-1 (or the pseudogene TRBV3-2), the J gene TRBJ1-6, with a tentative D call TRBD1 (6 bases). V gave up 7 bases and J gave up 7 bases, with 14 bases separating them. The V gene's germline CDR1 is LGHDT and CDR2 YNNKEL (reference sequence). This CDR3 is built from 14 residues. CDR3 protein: CASKRTEANSPLHF. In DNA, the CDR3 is TGTGCCAGCAAACGGACAGAAGCAAATTCACCCCTCCACTTT.

This CDR3 reads CASRGPGQGYYGYTF. CDR3 DNA: TGTGCCAGCAGAGGACCGGGACAGGGGTACTATGGCTACACCTTC. The J gene is TRBJ1-2, the V gene TRBV6-5; 10 bases are shared with TRBD1. V dropped 6 bases and J dropped 3; count of bases not matched to a gene: 7. CDR3 size: 15 residues. In germline, CDR1 is MNHEY, CDR2 SVGAGI.

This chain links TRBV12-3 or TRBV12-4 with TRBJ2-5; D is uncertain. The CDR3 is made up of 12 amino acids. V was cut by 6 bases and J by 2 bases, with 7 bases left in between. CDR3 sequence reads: CASSSLQETQYF. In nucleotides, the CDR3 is TGTGCCAGCAGCTCACTTCAAGAGACCCAGTACTTC.

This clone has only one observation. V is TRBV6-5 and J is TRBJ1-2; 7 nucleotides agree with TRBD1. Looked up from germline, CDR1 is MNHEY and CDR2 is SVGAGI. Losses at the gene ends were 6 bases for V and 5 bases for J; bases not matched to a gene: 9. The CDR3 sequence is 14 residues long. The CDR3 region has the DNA TGTGCCAGCAGAAGAACAGGGGATTGGTATGGCTACACCTTC. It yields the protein CASRRTGDWYGYTF.

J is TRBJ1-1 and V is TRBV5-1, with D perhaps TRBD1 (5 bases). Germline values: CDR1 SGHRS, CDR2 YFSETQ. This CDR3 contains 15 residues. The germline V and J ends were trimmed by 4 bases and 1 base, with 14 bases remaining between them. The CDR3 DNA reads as TGCGCCAGCAGCATACAACAGGATCCGAACACTGAAGCTTTCTTT. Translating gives CASSIQQDPNTEAFF.

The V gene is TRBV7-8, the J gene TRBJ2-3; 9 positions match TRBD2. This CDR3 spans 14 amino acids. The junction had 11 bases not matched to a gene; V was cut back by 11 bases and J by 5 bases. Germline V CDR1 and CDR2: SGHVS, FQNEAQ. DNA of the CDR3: TGTGCCGGCGGGGGGGGCGGGTATAGAGATACGCAGTATTTT. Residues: CAGGGGGYRDTQYF.

For the CDR3, the DNA is TGTGCCTGGAGTGCGGGAGGAAATGGCAATCAGCCCCAGCATTTT. It codes for CAWSAGGNGNQPQHF. This sequence joins TRBV30 and TRBJ1-5; D is ambiguous. This CDR3 comprises 15 residues. With 1 base removed from V and 2 bases from J, the gap between germline ends came to 12 bases. CDR1 is GTSNPN, CDR2 SVGIG, per germline (reference sequence).

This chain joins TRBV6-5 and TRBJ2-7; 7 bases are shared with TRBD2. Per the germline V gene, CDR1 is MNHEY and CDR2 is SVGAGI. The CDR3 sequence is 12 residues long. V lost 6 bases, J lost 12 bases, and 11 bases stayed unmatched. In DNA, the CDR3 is TGTGCCAGCAGACGTACTACCGGGACTACGTACTTC. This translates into CASRRTTGTTYF.

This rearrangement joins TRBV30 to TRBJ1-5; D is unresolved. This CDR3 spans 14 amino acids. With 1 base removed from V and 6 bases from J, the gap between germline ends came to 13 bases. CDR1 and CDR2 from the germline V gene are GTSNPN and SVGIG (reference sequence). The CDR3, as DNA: TGTGCCTGGAGTGGTTCGGGTCCGGGTCAGCCCCAGCATTTT. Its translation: CAWSGSGPGQPQHF.

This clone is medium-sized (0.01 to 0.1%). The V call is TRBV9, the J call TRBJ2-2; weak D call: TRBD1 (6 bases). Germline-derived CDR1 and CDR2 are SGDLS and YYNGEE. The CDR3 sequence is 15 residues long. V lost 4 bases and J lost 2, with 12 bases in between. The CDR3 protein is CASSFGTHNTGELFF. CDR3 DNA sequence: TGTGCCAGCAGCTTCGGGACACACAACACCGGGGAGCTGTTTTTT.

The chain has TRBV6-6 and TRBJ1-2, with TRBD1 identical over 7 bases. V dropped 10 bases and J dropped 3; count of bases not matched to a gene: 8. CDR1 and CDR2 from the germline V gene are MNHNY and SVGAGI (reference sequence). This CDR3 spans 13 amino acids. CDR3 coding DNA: TGTGCCACCCTGGGACAGCTTCACTATGGCTACACCTTC. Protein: CATLGQLHYGYTF.

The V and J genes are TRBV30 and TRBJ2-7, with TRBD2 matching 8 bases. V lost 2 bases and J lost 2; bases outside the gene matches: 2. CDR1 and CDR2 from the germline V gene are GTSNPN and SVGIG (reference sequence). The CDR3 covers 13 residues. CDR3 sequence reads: CAWSSGGAYEQYF. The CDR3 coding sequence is TGTGCCTGGAGTAGCGGGGGTGCCTACGAGCAGTACTTC.

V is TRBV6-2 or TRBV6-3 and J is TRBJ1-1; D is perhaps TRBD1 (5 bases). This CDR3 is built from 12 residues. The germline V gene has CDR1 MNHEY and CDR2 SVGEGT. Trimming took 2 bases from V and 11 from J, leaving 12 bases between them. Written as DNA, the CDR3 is TGTGCCAGCAGTTACGGGGCACGAATGGCTTTCTTT. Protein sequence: CASSYGARMAFF.

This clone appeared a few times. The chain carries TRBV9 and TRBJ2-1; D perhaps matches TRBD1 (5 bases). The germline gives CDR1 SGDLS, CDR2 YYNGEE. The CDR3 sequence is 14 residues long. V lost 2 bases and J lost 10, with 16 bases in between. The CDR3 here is CASSVAGRVWEQFF. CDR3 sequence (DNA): TGTGCCAGCAGCGTGGCCGGCAGGGTCTGGGAGCAGTTCTTC.

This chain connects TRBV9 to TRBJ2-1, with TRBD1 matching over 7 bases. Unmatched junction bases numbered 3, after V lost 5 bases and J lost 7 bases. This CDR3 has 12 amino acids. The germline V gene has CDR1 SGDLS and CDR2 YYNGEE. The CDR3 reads CASSLDRNEQFF. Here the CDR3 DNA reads TGTGCCAGCAGTTTGGACAGGAATGAGCAGTTCTTC.